The 16 T cell receptor beta chains listed next were all sequenced from one sample in a study of sequential checkpoint blockade in melanoma. Sequenced by immunoSEQ multiplex PCR; TCRdb stores in-frame clones only, minus some. The sample yields more than 20,000 clones, roughly four fifths seen once. Treatment described: randomized to nivolumab then ipilimumab (arm A) or the reverse (arm B). Sample: CD8+ T cells sorted from blood (inferred from file names), taken from a patient given nivolumab and ipilimumab in sequence. The receptors were gathered from a human donor with melanoma.

This chain uses TRBV19 with TRBJ2-1; 8 nucleotides line up with TRBD2. The CDR3 is made up of 14 amino acids. The germline V gene has CDR1 LNHDA and CDR2 SQIVND (reference sequence). J was trimmed by 6 bases and V by 5 bases; bases with no gene match: 6. The CDR3 DNA is TGTGCCAGTAGTCCCGGACTAGCCGGCAATGAGCAGTTCTTC. This codes for CASSPGLAGNEQFF.

This chain joins TRBV30 and TRBJ1-4; 8 bases are shared with TRBD1. The germline gives CDR1 GTSNPN, CDR2 SVGIG (reference sequence). This CDR3 has 14 residues. Trimming at V came to 5 bases and at J to 4 bases, leaving 6 bases not matched to a gene. CDR3 nucleotide sequence: TGTGCCTGGGCAAGGACAGGGAATAATGAAAAACTGTTTTTT. It yields the protein CAWARTGNNEKLFF. Complete variable domain (other parts from reference TRBV30 and TRBJ1-4): SQTIHQWPATLVQPVGSPLSLECTVEGTSNPNLYWYRQAAGRGLQLLFYSVGIGQISSEVPQNLSASRPQDRQFILSSKKLLLSDSGFYLCAWARTGNNEKLFFGSGTQLSVL.

V and J are TRBV27 and TRBJ1-1; 7 bases fit TRBD1. The J segment lost 1 base and the V segment lost 5 bases, leaving 10 bases of the junction unmatched. The CDR3 is 16 residues long. Looked up from germline, CDR1 is MNHEY and CDR2 is SMNVEV (reference sequence). In nucleotides, the CDR3 is TGTGCCAGCAGTCTTTCGACAGGGAACGGGAACACTGAAGCTTTCTTT. This translates into CASSLSTGNGNTEAFF.

This clone was detected only a few times. The V call is TRBV29-1, the J call TRBJ1-2; no reliable D call. Trimming removed 7 bases from V and 8 bases from J, with 17 bases in between. This CDR3 has 12 residues. Germline CDR1 and CDR2: SQVTM and ANQGSEA. The CDR3 loop reads CSGRRDSGGYTF. The DNA for the CDR3 is TGCAGCGGAAGACGGGATTCGGGGGGCTACACCTTC. The whole variable domain, remainder taken from reference TRBV29-1 and TRBJ1-2, is SAVISQKPSRDICQRGTSLTIQCQVDSQVTMMFWYRQQPGQSLTLIATANQGSEATYESGFVIDKFPISRPNLTFSTLTVSNMSPEDSSIYLCSGRRDSGGYTFGSGTRLTVV.

DNA for the CDR3: TGTGCCAGCATCCGAGGGGGGGCAGTTCTGTTCTATGGCTACACCTTC. Protein product: CASIRGGAVLFYGYTF. This chain uses TRBV5-8 with TRBJ1-2; a weak D match, TRBD1 (6 bases). V lost 6 bases and J 4 bases, leaving 22 bases between the germline ends. This CDR3 spans 16 amino acids. Per the germline V gene, CDR1 is SGHTS and CDR2 is YDEGEE.

This clone appeared a single time. The chain combines TRBV9 with TRBJ1-2, with D unclear. The ends were cut back, 0 bases at V and 3 bases at J, with 6 bases in the middle. This CDR3 region has 13 residues. Germline V gives CDR1 SGDLS, CDR2 YYNGEE. The CDR3 loop is CASSVDSYYGYTF. The CDR3 DNA follows: TGTGCCAGCAGCGTAGACAGTTACTATGGCTACACCTTC.

The chain has TRBV27 and TRBJ2-1, with a possible D match to TRBD2 (6 bases). The V gene's germline CDR1 is MNHEY and CDR2 SMNVEV (reference sequence). The CDR3 is 15 amino acids. With 5 bases removed from V and 2 bases from J, the gap between germline ends came to 13 bases. The CDR3 bases are TGTGCCAGCAGTGAAAGGACGGGGGCCTACAATGAGCAGTTCTTC. It encodes CASSERTGAYNEQFF.

This chain uses TRBV7-9 with TRBJ2-1; 7 bases map to TRBD1. Germline V lookup: CDR1 SEHNR, CDR2 FQNEAQ (reference sequence). There are 14 residues in the CDR3. J was trimmed by 6 bases and V by 5 bases; bases with no gene match: 7. CDR3 DNA sequence: TGTGCCAGCAGCCTCGGCACAGGGGTCAATGAGCAGTTCTTC. Amino acid sequence: CASSLGTGVNEQFF.

The chain links TRBV18 to TRBJ1-4, with 7 bases aligning to TRBD1. Losses at the gene ends were 2 bases for V and 5 bases for J; bases not matched to a gene: 5. From germline, CDR1 is KGHSH and CDR2 LQKENI. The CDR3 length is 15 residues. The CDR3 DNA reads TGTGCCAGCTCACCAGGGGGACAGTGGAATGAAAAACTGTTTTTT. Translation: CASSPGGQWNEKLFF.

This rearrangement joins TRBV7-2 to TRBJ2-2, with D tentatively TRBD1 (6 bases). Germline V gene sequence: CDR1 SGHTA, CDR2 FQGNSA. This CDR3 is 15 amino acids long. Trimming removed 6 bases at V and 5 bases at J, with 16 bases between. The CDR3 is CASSIRAGATGELFF. In nucleotides, the CDR3 is TGTGCCAGCAGTATACGGGCAGGGGCGACCGGGGAGCTGTTTTTT.

J is TRBJ1-1 and V is TRBV19; D remains ambiguous. Trimming stripped 5 bases from V and 5 bases from J, with 12 bases between. The V gene's germline CDR1 is LNHDA and CDR2 SQIVND (reference sequence). CDR3 length: 13 residues. DNA of the CDR3: TGTGCCAGTAGTCTCCCGCTGGAGACTGAAGCTTTCTTT. Its protein is CASSLPLETEAFF.

The chain combines TRBV28 with TRBJ1-1; D possibly corresponds to TRBD1 (5 bases). This CDR3 spans 13 amino acids. V lost 2 bases and J lost 4, with 8 bases in between. Germline assignment: CDR1 MDHEN and CDR2 SYDVKM. CDR3 sequence reads: CASSLRRGTEAFF. The CDR3 bases are TGTGCCAGCAGTTTACGAAGGGGCACTGAAGCTTTCTTT.

The genes are TRBV5-1 and TRBJ1-1; D not certain. Between the trimmed V and J ends, which lost 4 bases and 6 bases, there was a span of 13 bases. The CDR3 has 13 amino acids. In germline, CDR1 is SGHRS, CDR2 YFSETQ. For the CDR3, the DNA is TGCGCCAGCAGCCCTAGATTTAGCTCTGAAGCTTTCTTT. It yields the protein CASSPRFSSEAFF.

The V and J genes are TRBV18 and TRBJ2-2, with 7 bases lining up with TRBD2. Germline values: CDR1 KGHSH, CDR2 LQKENI. The CDR3 sequence is 16 residues long. J was trimmed by 3 bases and V by 3 bases; bases with no gene match: 7. The CDR3 DNA reads as TGTGCCAGCTCACCCCCGGGGGGTCGGGACACCGGGGAGCTGTTTTTT. It is translated as CASSPPGGRDTGELFF.

V usage is TRBV27 and J usage is TRBJ2-7; TRBD2 agrees at 9 bases. The length of the CDR3 is 16 residues. The germline gives CDR1 MNHEY, CDR2 SMNVEV (reference sequence). V was pared by 7 bases and J by 1 base, with 11 bases of the junction left unmatched. The DNA of the CDR3 is TGTGCCAGCAAGAAAGGGAGCCTAGCGGGGTCCTACGAGCAGTACTTC. Its translation: CASKKGSLAGSYEQYF.

The chain employs TRBV6-1 and TRBJ1-3; D might be TRBD1 (6 bases). The CDR3 totals 16 residues. The germline V gene encodes CDR1 MNHNS and CDR2 SASEGT. Between the trimmed V and J ends, which lost 2 bases and 2 bases, there was a span of 13 bases. The DNA for the CDR3 is TGTGCCAGCAGTGAAAACCAGGGGCCCGCTGGAAACACCATATATTTT. Protein product: CASSENQGPAGNTIYF.